The 30 T cell receptor beta chains in this list originate from one sample, sequenced in a study of T cell responses to AZD1222 COVID-19 vaccine. Produced via immunoSEQ multiplex PCR; TCRdb's table is partial and in-frame only. The profile shows 120,000 or so clones, around nine tenths of them singletons. The sequenced sample was peripheral blood, obtained on day 0 of MenACWY control vaccination. These receptors were taken from an adult in good health.

This sequence joins TRBV5-1 and TRBJ2-2, with 10 nucleotides matching TRBD2. CDR1 is SGHRS, CDR2 YFSETQ, per germline. V lost 2 bases and J lost 7; bases outside the gene matches: 5. CDR3 length equals 15 residues. The DNA of the CDR3 is TGCGCCAGCAGCTTATTAGCGGGAGGTGACGGGGAGCTGTTTTTT. As protein: CASSLLAGGDGELFF.

This clone occurred once. The chain recombines TRBV19 with TRBJ2-7, with 9 bases fitting TRBD2. This CDR3 contains 13 residues. After removal of 10 bases from V and 5 bases from J, the junction contained 9 bases not matched to a gene. Germline CDR1 reads LNHDA; CDR2 reads SQIVND (reference sequence). In DNA form, the CDR3 reads TGTGCCACCTCGCGGGGGGGAATTAACGAGCAGTACTTC. Encoded protein: CATSRGGINEQYF.

This chain joins TRBV7-9 and TRBJ2-1; D call uncertain. Germline CDR1 SEHNR, CDR2 FQNEAQ (reference sequence). The CDR3 totals 13 residues. V shed 6 bases and J shed 10 bases, with 16 bases lying between them. The CDR3 coding sequence is TGTGCCAGCAGGACTGTGGCTGGAGAGGAGCAGTTCTTC. This gives the protein CASRTVAGEEQFF.

The chain couples TRBV5-4 to TRBJ2-4; 7 bases are shared with TRBD1. CDR3 size: 13 residues. The V segment lost 3 bases and the J segment 6 bases; nucleotides outside the gene matches: 3. Germline V gene lookup returns CDR1 SGHNT and CDR2 YYREEE (reference sequence). This chain's CDR3 is CASSSRDRNIQYF. The DNA for the CDR3 is TGTGCCAGCAGCTCGAGGGACAGAAACATTCAGTACTTC. Full variable domain (rest looked up from reference TRBV5-4 and TRBJ2-4): ETGVTQSPTHLIKTRGQQVTLRCSSQSGHNTVSWYQQALGQGPQFIFQYYREEENGRGNFPPRFSGLQFPNYSSELNVNALELDDSALYLCASSSRDRNIQYFGAGTRLSVL.

The chain has TRBV2 and TRBJ1-6, with D maybe TRBD1 (6 bases). Trimming stripped 6 bases from V and 9 bases from J, with 18 bases between. CDR3 length: 15 residues. Germline values: CDR1 SNHLY, CDR2 FYNNEI. Here the CDR3 reads CASRDDGGAFSPLHF. The CDR3 DNA reads TGTGCCAGCAGAGATGATGGGGGGGCTTTTTCACCCCTCCACTTT.

V and J are TRBV6-2 or TRBV6-3 and TRBJ2-2; no definite D call. The germline gives CDR1 MNHEY, CDR2 SVGEGT. Trimming removed 5 bases from V and 1 base from J, with 2 bases in between. CDR3 length: 12 residues. The CDR3 sequence is CASSRNTGELFF. CDR3 nucleotides: TGTGCCAGCAGTCGGAACACCGGGGAGCTGTTTTTT.

This chain uses TRBV10-2 with TRBJ2-7, with D maybe TRBD2 (5 bases). V lost 1 base and J lost 5, with 15 bases in between. The germline gives CDR1 WSHSY, CDR2 SAAADI. The length of the CDR3 is 15 residues. This CDR3 is CASSEYVRAPNEQYF. In nucleotides, the CDR3 is TGCGCCAGCAGTGAGTATGTGAGGGCCCCGAACGAGCAGTACTTC.

V is TRBV6-5 and J is TRBJ1-3; D not resolved. The ends were cut back, 0 bases at V and 1 base at J, with 10 bases in the middle. Germline V gives CDR1 MNHEY, CDR2 SVGAGI. The CDR3 sequence is 16 residues long. CDR3 nucleotides: TGTGCCAGCAGTTACTCGCAGAAGGCATCTGGAAACACCATATATTTT. It specifies CASSYSQKASGNTIYF.

The rearrangement uses TRBV4-2 and TRBJ2-1; no definite D call. This CDR3 has 18 amino acids. V was cut by 0 bases and J by 0 bases, with 15 bases left in between. CDR1 and CDR2 (germline): LGHNA, YNFKEQ. The CDR3: CASSQDPLLGLSYNEQFF. The CDR3, as DNA: TGTGCCAGCAGCCAAGATCCACTGTTAGGGCTCTCCTACAATGAGCAGTTCTTC.

The CDR3 DNA reads TGTGCCAGTGGGACAGGGGATTGGACTGAAGCTTTCTTT. Protein sequence: CASGTGDWTEAFF. The chain combines TRBV7-2 with TRBJ1-1; TRBD1 matches 10 bases. Looked up from germline, CDR1 is SGHTA and CDR2 is FQGNSA. The CDR3 totals 13 residues. V was clipped by 9 bases and J by 5 bases; unmatched bases: 6.

DNA for the CDR3: TGTGCCAGCAGTTCAGCGGGAGTTCCAGATACGCAGTATTTT. This sequence encodes CASSSAGVPDTQYF. The chain employs TRBV6-6 and TRBJ2-3; 8 nucleotides align to TRBD2. Looked up from germline, CDR1 is MNHNY and CDR2 is SVGAGI (reference sequence). Trimming removed 4 bases from V and 4 bases from J; junction bases left unmatched: 4. The CDR3 contains 14 residues.

V usage is TRBV11-2 and J usage is TRBJ2-7, with 7 nucleotides matching TRBD1. CDR1 and CDR2 from the germline V gene are SGHAT and FQNNGV. V shed 4 bases, J shed 0 bases, and the junction held 9 bases outside the gene matches. The CDR3 loop spans 16 amino acids. The CDR3 loop is CASSYFRGRSSYEQYF. The CDR3 bases are TGTGCCAGCAGCTACTTTAGGGGGCGGAGCTCCTACGAGCAGTACTTC.

The genes are TRBV6-2 or TRBV6-3 and TRBJ2-7; 14 bases are shared with TRBD2. Germline V CDR1 and CDR2: MNHEY, SVGEGT. CDR3 length: 17 residues. Trimming cost V 5 bases and J 2 bases; bases outside gene matches: 8. The DNA of the CDR3 is TGTGCCAGCAGTACGGGACTAGCGGGAGCATATACCTACGAGCAGTACTTC. It codes for CASSTGLAGAYTYEQYF.

The chain uses TRBV5-5 and TRBJ2-7, with TRBD2 matching 14 bases. J gave up 3 bases and V 4 bases, and 3 bases lay outside the gene matches. This CDR3 spans 15 amino acids. The V gene's germline CDR1 is SGHKS and CDR2 YYEKEE (reference sequence). The CDR3 is CASSLGLAGDYEQYF. The CDR3 DNA reads TGTGCCAGCAGCCTGGGACTAGCGGGAGACTACGAGCAGTACTTC.

CDR3 coding DNA: TGTGCCAGCAGCTACAGGGGGATGAAGGACGAGCAGTACTTC. It translates to CASSYRGMKDEQYF. The V and J genes are TRBV11-1 and TRBJ2-7; 8 bases are a match to TRBD1. Germline V gives CDR1 SGHAT, CDR2 FQDESV (reference sequence). J lost 5 bases, V lost 4 bases, and 7 bases had no gene match. CDR3 length equals 14 residues.

The rearrangement joins TRBV2 to TRBJ1-2; 9 positions agree with TRBD1. After removal of 6 bases from V and 5 bases from J, the junction contained 7 bases not matched to a gene. CDR3 length: 14 amino acids. In germline, CDR1 is SNHLY, CDR2 FYNNEI. The CDR3 spells CASRETGGGYGYTF. The CDR3 DNA sequence: TGTGCCAGCAGAGAAACAGGGGGCGGGTATGGCTACACCTTC.

This clone was observed a handful of times. V is TRBV7-6 and J is TRBJ2-2, with 7 bases aligning to TRBD1. The CDR3 has 15 residues. Trimming cost V 5 bases and J 4 bases; bases outside gene matches: 7. CDR1 and CDR2 from the germline V gene are SGHVS and FNYEAQ. The CDR3 DNA sequence: TGTGCCAGCAGCCCCCAGGACAGGTTCACCGGGGAGCTGTTTTTT. It translates to CASSPQDRFTGELFF. Drawing the rest from reference TRBV7-6 and TRBJ2-2, the complete variable domain is GAGVSQSPRYKVTKRGQDVALRCDPISGHVSLYWYRQALGQGPEFLTYFNYEAQQDKSGLPNDRFSAERPEGSISTLTIQRTEQRDSAMYRCASSPQDRFTGELFFGEGSRLTVL.

The V call is TRBV4-2, the J call TRBJ1-4; 7 positions match TRBD1. Germline loops: CDR1 LGHNA, CDR2 YNFKEQ. The trim removed 0 bases at V and 8 bases at J, leaving 9 bases unmatched. The CDR3 sequence is 16 residues long. Here the CDR3 DNA reads TGTGCCAGCAGCCAAGAATTCGAGACAGGGACCGAAAAACTGTTTTTT. It translates to CASSQEFETGTEKLFF.

This chain joins TRBV10-3 and TRBJ2-7; 11 nucleotides agree with TRBD2. V lost 2 bases and J lost 1; bases outside the gene matches: 4. Germline V lookup: CDR1 ENHRY, CDR2 SYGVKD. The CDR3 has 16 amino acids. CDR3 loop: CAISEAGTSGSYEQYF. The DNA for the CDR3 is TGTGCCATCAGTGAGGCCGGGACTAGCGGATCCTACGAGCAGTACTTC.

V usage is TRBV27 and J usage is TRBJ1-5; weak D call: TRBD1 (5 bases). This CDR3 is 14 amino acids long. The ends were cut back, 2 bases at V and 6 bases at J, with 11 bases in the middle. Germline-derived CDR1 and CDR2 are MNHEY and SMNVEV (reference sequence). Here the CDR3 reads CASSLTGWTQPQHF. The DNA for the CDR3 is TGTGCCAGCAGTTTAACAGGCTGGACTCAGCCCCAGCATTTT.

V and J are TRBV2 and TRBJ2-7; D may be TRBD1 (6 bases). Germline lookup yields CDR1 SNHLY and CDR2 FYNNEI. V was pared by 1 base and J by 7 bases, with 17 bases between. The CDR3 extends over 15 amino acids. The CDR3 here is CASSEGGRGPEEQYF. The DNA of the CDR3 is TGTGCCAGCAGTGAAGGGGGCAGGGGCCCCGAAGAGCAGTACTTC.

The V and J genes are TRBV19 and TRBJ2-6, with D unresolved. Trimming pared 6 bases from V and 0 bases from J, leaving 0 bases between. The CDR3 is 12 residues long. Germline CDR1 is LNHDA and CDR2 is SQIVND (reference sequence). For the CDR3, the DNA is TGTGCCAGTAGCTCTGGGGCCAACGTCCTGACTTTC. It translates to CASSSGANVLTF.

The gene calls are TRBV27 and TRBJ2-3; a weak D match, TRBD2 (6 bases). Germline-derived CDR1 and CDR2 are MNHEY and SMNVEV (reference sequence). The CDR3 sequence is 13 residues long. The V end was cut by 6 bases, the J end by 5 bases, with 12 bases between. CDR3 in amino acids: CASRVGGVDTQYF. CDR3 nucleotides: TGTGCCAGCAGGGTGGGAGGTGTAGATACGCAGTATTTT.

This clone was picked up one time. V usage is TRBV6-5 and J usage is TRBJ2-1, with 9 bases aligning to TRBD2. Germline assignment: CDR1 MNHEY and CDR2 SVGAGI. The CDR3 loop spans 16 amino acids. The ends lost 0 bases at V and 5 bases at J; junction bases unmatched: 5. CDR3 DNA sequence: TGTGCCAGCAGTTACTCAGGACTAGCGTATGACAATGAGCAGTTCTTC. It yields the protein CASSYSGLAYDNEQFF.

The chain is built from TRBV6-5 and TRBJ1-5; D is undetermined. The germline V and J ends were trimmed by 6 bases and 6 bases, with 12 bases remaining between them. The CDR3 runs to 13 residues. Germline values: CDR1 MNHEY, CDR2 SVGAGI. The CDR3 loop is CASSYGRFQPQHF. DNA of the CDR3: TGTGCCAGCAGCTACGGGCGGTTTCAGCCCCAGCATTTT.

This clone appeared once. The V gene is TRBV5-4, the J gene TRBJ1-1, with D possibly TRBD1 on 5 matching bases. The CDR3 contains 16 residues. V lost 0 bases to trimming and J lost 2 bases, with 14 bases between them. Looked up from germline, CDR1 is SGHNT and CDR2 is YYREEE (reference sequence). CDR3 amino acids: CASSLGGRNSNTEAFF. The CDR3 nucleotides read TGTGCCAGCAGCTTGGGGGGACGGAATTCTAACACTGAAGCTTTCTTT.

The chain combines TRBV29-1 with TRBJ1-5; 7 nucleotides match TRBD1. Germline-derived CDR1 and CDR2 are SQVTM and ANQGSEA. This CDR3 region has 14 residues. V shed 4 bases, J shed 2 bases, and the junction held 5 bases outside the gene matches. CDR3 protein: CSVAFGQGNQPQHF. CDR3 DNA: TGCAGCGTTGCTTTCGGACAGGGCAATCAGCCCCAGCATTTT.

The genes are TRBV30 and TRBJ1-2, with 7 bases fitting TRBD1. The germline V gene encodes CDR1 GTSNPN and CDR2 SVGIG (reference sequence). This CDR3 has 16 amino acids. The J segment lost 0 bases and the V segment lost 4 bases, leaving 11 bases of the junction unmatched. CDR3 loop: CAWIPGQVGPNYGYTF. CDR3 DNA sequence: TGTGCCTGGATTCCTGGACAGGTCGGACCTAACTATGGCTACACCTTC. The full variable domain, completed using reference TRBV30 and TRBJ1-2, is SQTIHQWPATLVQPVGSPLSLECTVEGTSNPNLYWYRQAAGRGLQLLFYSVGIGQISSEVPQNLSASRPQDRQFILSSKKLLLSDSGFYLCAWIPGQVGPNYGYTFGSGTRLTVV.

The chain carries TRBV6-5 and TRBJ2-2; tentative D call: TRBD1 (7 bases). V was shortened by 11 bases and J by 2 bases, with 12 bases between the two germline ends. The germline gives CDR1 MNHEY, CDR2 SVGAGI. The CDR3 has 13 residues. The CDR3 region has the DNA TGTGCCGGGGGGACAGAAAACACCGGGGAGCTGTTTTTT. Encoded protein: CAGGTENTGELFF.

The genes are TRBV5-1 and TRBJ2-2; 7 bases fit TRBD2. Germline V gene data show CDR1 as SGHRS and CDR2 as YFSETQ. With 4 bases clipped from V and 4 bases from J, the junction kept 7 bases outside the gene matches. This CDR3 spans 15 amino acids. CDR3 sequence reads: CASSLREFSTGELFF. CDR3 sequence (DNA): TGCGCCAGCAGCCTGCGGGAGTTCTCCACCGGGGAGCTGTTTTTT.